These T cell receptor beta chains were read from a single sample in a study of control samples from healthy donors and cancer patients. Data came from immunoSEQ multiplex PCR; TCRdb stores just in-frame clones and leaves some out. The sample holds 65,000 to 90,000 clones, about 94% seen once. Source material: blood. Every receptor here comes from a woman aged 25 to 39 in good health. Each CDR3 is given without its conserved first and last residue.

>TRBJ2-5|TRBV18
ASSPRGAQETQY
>TRBJ2-1|TRBV29-1
SGGQGAWEQF
>TRBJ1-1|TRBV5-1
ASSLGDTEAF
>TRBJ2-2|TRBV5-1
ASSPGGRRTGELF
>TRBJ2-2|TRBV5-1
ASSLGLAENTGELF
>TRBJ2-1|TRBV19
ASSMTSLPNEQF
>TRBJ1-3|TRBV7-9
ASSSRAQPITSGNTIY
>TRBJ1-5|TRBV4-1
ASSQDRRYQPQH
>TRBJ1-5|TRBV28
ASRRPGVTQH
>TRBJ2-1|TRBV18
ASSPGQGSYNEQF
>TRBJ2-7|TRBV29-1
SVEEESSYEQY